The text below deals with one TCR beta chain. The antigen remains undetermined. V gave up 7 bases and J gave up 0 bases, with 13 bases separating them. CDR1 is LNHDA, CDR2 SQIVND, per germline (reference sequence). The CDR3 totals 14 residues. The source of the sample is a study of identical twins. General observations from the study: Alpha sequences out of frame and shared by twins had excess low generation probability. Partial confounding of zero-insertion analyses by invariant MAIT and iNKT cells was possible.

A single record per CDR3 protein comes from TCRdb applying MiXCR to the 5' RACE reads. The repertoire holds a few hundred thousand distinct CDR3 sequences, with around an eighth as singletons. This sample was shared with a second study, whose subject was yellow fever vaccine responses in identical twins.

The sequenced sample was CD4+ T cells sorted from blood. This sequence was found in a woman between 18 and 30 years old in good health. The V call is TRBV19, the J call TRBJ2-7, with a tentative D call TRBD2 (5 bases). The CDR3 DNA is TGTGCCAGTAACGACGGCGGGTACTCCTACGAGCAGTACTTC. Protein sequence: CASNDGGYSYEQYF.